This TCR beta chain was obtained from a study of vaccination and CD4 T cells after COVID-19 (dated by TCRdb to between 2021 and 2024). General notes on the study: The convalescent cohort included six males and four females, with two Hispanic individuals, seven Caucasians, two Asians and one multiracial person. Participants got two doses of the Pfizer-BioNTech BNT162b2 vaccine (n=8) or two doses of the Moderna mRNA-1273 vaccine (n=2). Post-COVID blood samples were collected from convalescent patients a median of around 100 days after diagnosis, with a range of about 30 to 161 days. Post-vaccine blood samples were obtained a median of approximately 74 days after the second vaccine dose, with a range of roughly 14 to 241 days. Overlapping spike peptide pools from SARS-CoV-2 and from the common cold coronaviruses HCoV-NL63, HCoV-OC43 and HCoV-229E were used as culture stimuli. Control cultures received a CEFX viral epitope pool as the positive control, an HIV-1 Nef peptide pool as the negative control, or no peptide. In about 11 COVID-19 convalescent patients and a handful of infection-naive healthy vaccine recipients, the spike-specific CD4+ TCR repertoire before mRNA vaccination was compared with the repertoire after mRNA vaccination.

On the study overall, not on this receptor specifically: Among convalescent patients, a median about 86% of the SARS-CoV-2-reactive clones seen after vaccination appeared only after vaccination, which suggests priming specific to the vaccine. The number of convalescent patients in the study was relatively small, and the study did not examine early timepoints following natural infection. Although the median number of SARS-CoV-2-reactive clonotypes went up from fewer than 25 after infection to around 39 after vaccination, the increase was not significant. Of the vaccine-specific clones in convalescent patients, 304 of 307, or nearly all, reacted only to SARS-CoV-2 spike and did not cross-react with common cold coronaviruses.

The protocol used for the library was PCR. DNA from cultured CD4+ T cells was subjected to TCR sequencing with the Oncomine TCR Beta short-read assay at the Johns Hopkins FTIC core. Genomic DNA was extracted from the cultured CD4+ T cells with the QIAamp micro DNA kit. Oncomine TCR Beta libraries made from cultured CD4+ T cells were pooled using unique dual indexes and sequenced on an Illumina iSeq 100. In the authors' own workflow: Non-productive sequences were filtered out, and CDR3s that did not start with C, did not end with F or W, or were shorter than 7 amino acids were discarded. The MANAFEST web application identified antigen-specific clonotypes by comparing peptide-stimulated wells against reference wells and other culture wells. Positive clones required FDR below 0.05, an odds ratio above 5, and productive frequency above 0.1% in at least two of three replicate wells. Cross-reactive clonotypes were defined as significantly expanded in both SARS-CoV-2 spike wells and at least one common cold coronavirus spike condition. Levenshtein distances (stringdist) and unrooted phylogenetic trees (ape) in R version 3.6.1 were used to assess CDR3 homology. TCRdb trimmed the raw reads at Q25, called clones with MiXCR and kept productive beta chains. Rows with a matching CDR3 protein are joined into one entry that keeps the most common DNA and genes. The V and J calls and clone size come from TCRdb's table, not from the authors' own analysis. This sample lists tens of thousands of distinct CDR3 sequences; roughly 71% were detected once. Clones ranked in the top ten supply around 16% of the sample.

As for this clonotype: The antigen this receptor binds is unknown. No quality values exist for individual bases; no much larger clone is one base distant.

Unmatched junction bases come to 2, with V trimmed by 2 bases and J by 1 base. The germline V gene (reference sequence) yields DFQATT for CDR1 and SNEGSKA for CDR2. From cysteine to phenylalanine, the CDR3 is 14 amino acids long. Solely the CDR3 DNA is kept, with 42 bases framed from the first base. Sample treatment or condition, as interpreted from the label and publication: approximately 11-day PBMC culture with coronavirus spike peptide pools or control peptides (ViraFEST assay). The study used the ViraFEST assay, which expanded antigen-specific T cells with peptide pools and then identified expanded clonotypes by TCR sequencing. Healthy vaccine recipients had no prior SARS-CoV-2 infection, confirmed by negative nucleocapsid antibody tests before and after vaccination. PBMCs were cultured at a few million per well in IMDM supplemented with around 5% human AB serum and 10 IU/ml IL-2, with about 10 ug/ml peptide pools added. On days 3 and 7, half of the culture medium was replaced with fresh IL-2-containing medium. After 9 to 11 days of culture, CD4+ T cells were isolated by negative selection with the EasySep CD4+ T cell isolation kit. Ficoll-Paque Plus gradient centrifugation was used to isolate PBMCs from whole blood, and the isolated PBMCs were then either used fresh or cryopreserved at -140C. Culture conditions were generally each tested in triplicate wells.

The TCR originated in a human donor who received a COVID-19 vaccine. The specimen comprised CD4+ T cells from blood, cultured in vitro, sampled after SARS-CoV-2 vaccination. The chain couples TRBV20-1 to TRBJ2-5, and TRBD2 aligns with 9 junction nucleotides. The CDR3 region: CSARLAGRQETQYF. In nucleotide form, the sequence is TGCAGTGCTAGACTAGCGGGGCGCCAAGAGACCCAGTACTTC.